Sequencing of this TCR beta chain was carried out in a study of post-analysis software for immune sequencing data. There are many counts of this clonotype. Its antigen is not known. Between the trimmed V and J ends, which lost 0 bases and 3 bases, there was a span of 11 bases. The CDR3 consists of 14 residues. Germline CDR1 GTSNPN, CDR2 SVGIG (reference sequence). The authors incorporated unique molecular identifiers into the TCR beta cDNA libraries. TCRdb used MiXCR to reprocess the PCR reads, holding one entry per CDR3 protein. In the table there are 150,000 to 200,000 distinct CDR3 sequences, approximately 30% of which are singletons. Overall study results and limits: Five or six TRBV segments, TRBV5-6, TRBV5-1 and TRBV20-1 among them, were found more frequent in patients than controls.

Sequencing used blood. The V and J genes are TRBV30 and TRBJ1-2; no firm D call. The source of this sequence is a girl aged 5 to 17 with multiple sclerosis. The CDR3 DNA is TGTGCCTGGAGTGTACGGAGGGATGACTATGGCTACACCTTC. The encoded protein is CAWSVRRDDYGYTF.